This TCR beta chain was captured in a study of cytomegalovirus exposure and HLA in healthy donors. The ends were cut back, 2 bases at V and 3 bases at J, with 8 bases in the middle. The length of the CDR3 is 13 residues. The germline V gene has CDR1 MGHRA and CDR2 YSYEKL. PCR employed 60 Vbeta and 13 Jbeta primers. Produced via immunoSEQ multiplex PCR; TCRdb's table is partial and in-frame only. The sample yields around 130,000 clones, approximately 84% seen once. Sequenced sample: PBMCs. The J gene is TRBJ2-7, the V gene TRBV4-1, with D maybe TRBD2 (6 bases). This receptor was obtained from a woman in her forties in good health and CMV-seronegative. This CDR3 reads CASSQQEGYEQYF. The CDR3, as DNA: TGCGCCAGCAGCCAACAGGAGGGCTACGAGCAGTACTTC.